This T cell receptor beta chain came from a study of metastatic and nonmetastatic thyroid tumors. TCRdb re-analyzed the PCR reads using MiXCR. The sample includes 16,000 or so clones, more than 20% seen only once; the top ten take about 13%. This clone has at least ten counts. No treatment of any kind had been given to any patient before thyroid surgery. CDR1 MNHNS and CDR2 SASEGT come from the germline V gene. The CDR3 length is 17 residues. Trimming removed 6 bases from V and 5 bases from J; junction bases left unmatched: 15. The sample taken for sequencing was tumor tissue. The chain joins TRBV6-1 to TRBJ2-5, with 10 bases identical to TRBD1. This clonotype originated in a male donor with papillary thyroid cancer or a benign thyroid nodule (not recorded which). Some clones in this sample may be carry-over from other donors' samples. The CDR3 DNA is TGTGCCAGCAGCGCCGGGACAGGGGTCCCAACGTCGGAGACCCAGTACTTC. Translation: CASSAGTGVPTSETQYF.